The 25 T cell receptor beta chains below come from one sample, sequenced in a study of blood T cell repertoires in COVID-19. Profiling relied on immunoSEQ multiplex PCR, and the TCRdb table lists in-frame clones only, not all of them. The sample contains about 370,000 clones, around nine tenths of which appear only once. Source material: PBMCs or T cells enriched from blood (not recorded which). All receptors derive from a woman in her 30s who had recovered from COVID-19.

The chain is built from TRBV10-1 and TRBJ2-3; D is possibly TRBD1 (6 bases). CDR1 is WNHNN and CDR2 is SYGVQD in the germline V gene (reference sequence). V was trimmed by 6 bases and J by 8 bases, leaving 9 bases between them. This CDR3 comprises 11 residues. Written as DNA, the CDR3 is TGCGCCAGCAGGCACAGGGTTACGCAGTATTTT. This codes for CASRHRVTQYF.

V usage is TRBV27 and J usage is TRBJ2-2, with D unclear. V shed 7 bases and J shed 6 bases, with 9 bases lying between them. CDR1 is MNHEY, CDR2 SMNVEV, per germline (reference sequence). CDR3 length: 12 amino acids. The CDR3 nucleotides read TGTGCCAGCACTGGGCAAGCCGGGGAGCTGTTTTTT. This sequence encodes CASTGQAGELFF.

V and J are TRBV6-5 and TRBJ2-1, with 11 bases that match TRBD1. This CDR3 is built from 15 residues. V lost 6 bases to trimming and J lost 6 bases; unmatched junction nucleotides: 7. Germline V lookup: CDR1 MNHEY, CDR2 SVGAGI. The CDR3 DNA reads TGTGCCAGCAGCCTCGGGACAGGGGGGGCCAATGAGCAGTTCTTC. Its translation: CASSLGTGGANEQFF.

The CDR3 nucleotides are TGTGCCAGCAGTCTCCCCGGCAACAGGGGGGACATTCAGTACTTC. This gives the protein CASSLPGNRGDIQYF. This sequence joins TRBV28 and TRBJ2-4, with 8 bases aligning to TRBD1. CDR1 and CDR2 from the germline V gene are MDHEN and SYDVKM. This CDR3 has 15 amino acids. Trimming cost V 5 bases and J 8 bases; bases outside gene matches: 11. Based on the CDR3 plus reference TRBV28 and TRBJ2-4, the full variable domain is DVKVTQSSRYLVKRTGEKVFLECVQDMDHENMFWYRQDPGLGLRLIYFSYDVKMKEKGDIPEGYSVSREKKERFSLILESASTNQTSMYLCASSLPGNRGDIQYFGAGTRLSVL.

This clone was recorded only once. The CDR3 bases are TGCGCCAGCAGCTCCGGTACAGTCGGAGCTTTCTTT. Its translation is CASSSGTVGAFF. V and J are TRBV5-1 and TRBJ1-1; unclear D gene. V gave up 3 bases and J gave up 10 bases, with 13 bases separating them. The length of the CDR3 is 12 residues. Germline V CDR1 and CDR2: SGHRS, YFSETQ.

The chain couples TRBV9 to TRBJ2-3; 12 positions agree with TRBD2. Per the germline V gene, CDR1 is SGDLS and CDR2 is YYNGEE. The CDR3 contains 16 residues. V was pared by 3 bases and J by 5 bases, with 7 bases of the junction left unmatched. CDR3 DNA sequence: TGTGCCAGCAGCGGGGCTAGCGGGGGGGCCTTAGATACGCAGTATTTT. Amino acids: CASSGASGGALDTQYF.

The gene calls are TRBV6-2 or TRBV6-3 and TRBJ2-3, with 8 bases lining up with TRBD2. Germline V gene lookup returns CDR1 MNHEY and CDR2 SVGEGT. CDR3 length: 15 residues. With V trimmed by 6 bases and J by 1 base, 6 bases remained unmatched. For the CDR3, the DNA is TGTGCCAGCAGCCGGGGGGGCCGGGGCACAGATACGCAGTATTTT. It codes for CASSRGGRGTDTQYF.

The J gene is TRBJ2-2, the V gene TRBV24-1, with 9 bases aligning to TRBD1. Germline V gene sequence: CDR1 KGHDR, CDR2 SFDVKD. Trimming took 3 bases from V and 5 from J; bases not matched to a gene: 6. This CDR3 is 16 amino acids long. The CDR3 DNA is TGTGCCACCAGTGATAGGCGGGACAGGGTGACCGGGGAGCTGTTTTTT. It codes for CATSDRRDRVTGELFF.

The chain carries TRBV13 and TRBJ2-7; D call uncertain. Per germline, CDR1 PRHDT and CDR2 FYEKMQ (reference sequence). The V end was cut by 4 bases, the J end by 0 bases, with 13 bases between. The CDR3 totals 15 residues. CDR3: CASSSSMTGSYEQYF. The CDR3 bases are TGTGCCAGCAGCTCCTCCATGACGGGCTCCTACGAGCAGTACTTC.

The gene calls are TRBV9 and TRBJ2-1; 12 bases match TRBD2. From germline, CDR1 is SGDLS and CDR2 YYNGEE. The CDR3 contains 19 residues. The junction had 14 bases not matched to a gene; V was cut back by 3 bases and J by 4 bases. The CDR3 nucleotides are TGTGCCAGCAGCGGCCGACTAGCGGGAGATCCGTCAAGGTACAATGAGCAGTTCTTC. Translated, it gives CASSGRLAGDPSRYNEQFF.

The V gene is TRBV7-9, the J gene TRBJ1-2; the match to TRBD1 covers 10 bases. Per the germline V gene, CDR1 is SEHNR and CDR2 is FQNEAQ (reference sequence). The V segment lost 1 base and the J segment 5 bases; nucleotides outside the gene matches: 1. The CDR3 is 14 residues long. This CDR3 is CASSLGTGGYGYTF. In DNA, the CDR3 is TGTGCCAGCAGCTTAGGGACAGGGGGTTATGGCTACACCTTC.

DNA of the CDR3: TGCGCCAGCAGAATAGACATCGATGAGCAGTTCTTC. Its protein product is CASRIDIDEQFF. V usage is TRBV5-1 and J usage is TRBJ2-1, with D uncertain. V was trimmed by 5 bases and J by 8 bases, leaving 11 bases between them. The CDR3 spans 12 residues. Germline values: CDR1 SGHRS, CDR2 YFSETQ.

The count of this clone is one. The chain couples TRBV28 to TRBJ1-1; D unresolved. Germline V lookup: CDR1 MDHEN, CDR2 SYDVKM. The CDR3 loop spans 13 amino acids. V lost 7 bases and J 3 bases, leaving 12 bases between the germline ends. CDR3: CASTEQRHTEAFF. CDR3 DNA sequence: TGTGCCAGCACTGAGCAGAGGCACACTGAAGCTTTCTTT.

The rearrangement joins TRBV25-1 to TRBJ2-1, with 9 bases matching TRBD1. The CDR3 is 16 amino acids. In germline, CDR1 is MGHDK, CDR2 SYGVNS. V was pared by 3 bases and J by 4 bases, with 7 bases of the junction left unmatched. The CDR3 sequence: CASSDPGTGLYNEQFF. DNA of the CDR3: TGTGCCAGCAGTGACCCCGGGACAGGGCTATACAATGAGCAGTTCTTC. The variable domain in full, with the rest retrieved from reference TRBV25-1 and TRBJ2-1, is EADIYQTPRYLVIGTGKKITLECSQTMGHDKMYWYQQDPGMELHLIHYSYGVNSTEKGDLSSESTVSRIRTEHFPLTLESARPSHTSQYLCASSDPGTGLYNEQFFGPGTRLTVL.

This CDR3 reads CASSWGQAATEAFF. Here the CDR3 DNA reads TGTGCCAGCAGCTGGGGACAGGCCGCCACTGAAGCTTTCTTT. The chain couples TRBV7-2 to TRBJ1-1, with 8 bases aligning to TRBD1. The ends lost 4 bases at V and 4 bases at J; junction bases unmatched: 5. The CDR3 contains 14 residues. Germline assignment: CDR1 SGHTA and CDR2 FQGNSA.

This clone was recorded only once. The chain links TRBV9 to TRBJ1-5, with D uncertain. With 4 bases removed from V and 6 bases from J, the gap between germline ends came to 17 bases. In germline, CDR1 is SGDLS, CDR2 YYNGEE. The CDR3 spans 15 residues. CDR3 DNA sequence: TGTGCCAGCAGCCCGGGTCCCTATTCGGGTCAGCCCCAGCATTTT. Encoded protein: CASSPGPYSGQPQHF.

CDR3 in amino acids: CASSLTGFQETQYF. The CDR3 DNA reads TGTGCCAGCAGCTTGACAGGCTTTCAAGAGACCCAGTACTTC. The chain has TRBV7-2 and TRBJ2-5; D possibly corresponds to TRBD1 (6 bases). Trimming pared 3 bases from V and 2 bases from J, leaving 10 bases between. In germline, CDR1 is SGHTA, CDR2 FQGNSA. The CDR3 sequence is 14 residues long.

As DNA, the CDR3 is TGCGCCAGCAGCCCCCCGGACTCTTACAACTACGAGCAGTACTTC. Residues: CASSPPDSYNYEQYF. The chain links TRBV4-1 to TRBJ2-7, with D perhaps TRBD2 (5 bases). This CDR3 region has 15 residues. V lost 4 bases to trimming and J lost 3 bases, with 16 bases between them. The germline V gene encodes CDR1 MGHRA and CDR2 YSYEKL.

The chain recombines TRBV30 with TRBJ2-7, with TRBD2 identical over 7 bases. Germline V gene lookup returns CDR1 GTSNPN and CDR2 SVGIG (reference sequence). The CDR3 is 14 residues long. After removal of 2 bases from V and 1 base from J, the junction contained 5 bases not matched to a gene. CDR3 sequence reads: CAWSTGGSSYEQYF. CDR3 bases: TGTGCCTGGAGTACTGGCGGGAGTTCCTACGAGCAGTACTTC. The full variable domain, with the rest looked up from reference TRBV30 and TRBJ2-7, is SQTIHQWPATLVQPVGSPLSLECTVEGTSNPNLYWYRQAAGRGLQLLFYSVGIGQISSEVPQNLSASRPQDRQFILSSKKLLLSDSGFYLCAWSTGGSSYEQYFGPGTRLTVT.

V is TRBV7-2 and J is TRBJ1-5; D gene ambiguous. The V end lost 5 bases, the J end lost 1 base, and 9 bases lay between the germline ends. The CDR3 consists of 14 residues. Per the germline V gene, CDR1 is SGHTA and CDR2 is FQGNSA. CDR3 sequence: CASSRTPSNQPQHF. CDR3 nucleotides: TGTGCCAGCAGCAGGACTCCGAGCAATCAGCCCCAGCATTTT.

The rearrangement joins TRBV3-1 (or the pseudogene TRBV3-2) to TRBJ2-7; TRBD2 matches 9 bases. The CDR3 loop spans 14 amino acids. The ends lost 4 bases at V and 4 bases at J; junction bases unmatched: 5. Germline V gene sequence: CDR1 LGHDT, CDR2 YNNKEL (reference sequence). The CDR3 coding sequence is TGTGCCAGCAGCCCCAGGACTAGCGATTACGAGCAGTACTTC. Translated, it gives CASSPRTSDYEQYF.

The CDR3 sequence: CASSLRLAEITDTQYF. CDR3 DNA sequence: TGTGCCAGCAGCCTAAGACTAGCGGAAATCACAGATACGCAGTATTTT. The chain couples TRBV3-1 (or the pseudogene TRBV3-2) to TRBJ2-3, with 9 nucleotides matching TRBD2. CDR1 is LGHDT and CDR2 is YNNKEL in the germline V gene (reference sequence). This CDR3 is 16 amino acids long. J was trimmed by 2 bases and V by 4 bases; bases with no gene match: 7.

The V and J genes are TRBV24-1 and TRBJ1-2, with 8 nucleotides matching TRBD1. Germline-derived CDR1 and CDR2 are KGHDR and SFDVKD. CDR3 size: 16 residues. V gave up 2 bases and J gave up 7 bases; unmatched junction bases: 11. CDR3 in DNA: TGTGCCACCAGTGATTATACTGGACAGGGTTTCTCTGGCTACACCTTC. It codes for CATSDYTGQGFSGYTF.

The chain employs TRBV15 and TRBJ2-5; 7 nucleotides line up with TRBD1. CDR3 length: 15 residues. The V and J ends lost 5 bases and 3 bases, in that order; junction bases with no gene match: 9. In germline, CDR1 is LNHNV, CDR2 YYDKDF (reference sequence). The CDR3 bases are TGTGCCACCAGCCCAGACAGGGTCGATGAAGAGACCCAGTACTTC. Its translation is CATSPDRVDEETQYF.

The CDR3 bases are TGTGCCATCAGTGAAGCAGGGATGGACCAGCCCCAGCATTTT. Translation: CAISEAGMDQPQHF. V and J are TRBV10-3 and TRBJ1-5, with D tentatively TRBD1 (5 bases). Per the germline V gene, CDR1 is ENHRY and CDR2 is SYGVKD. This CDR3 region has 14 residues. Trimming removed 3 bases at V and 7 bases at J, with 13 bases between.